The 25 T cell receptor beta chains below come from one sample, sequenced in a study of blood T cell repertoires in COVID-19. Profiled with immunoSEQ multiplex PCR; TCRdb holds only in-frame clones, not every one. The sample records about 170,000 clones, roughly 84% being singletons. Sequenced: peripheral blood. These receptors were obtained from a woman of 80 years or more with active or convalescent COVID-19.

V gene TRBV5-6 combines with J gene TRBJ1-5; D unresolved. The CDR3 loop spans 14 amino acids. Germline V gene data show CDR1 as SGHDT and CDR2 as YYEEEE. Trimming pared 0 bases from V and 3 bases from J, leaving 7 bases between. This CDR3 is CASSLAGYNQPQHF. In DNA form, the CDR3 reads TGTGCCAGCAGCTTGGCGGGGTACAATCAGCCCCAGCATTTT.

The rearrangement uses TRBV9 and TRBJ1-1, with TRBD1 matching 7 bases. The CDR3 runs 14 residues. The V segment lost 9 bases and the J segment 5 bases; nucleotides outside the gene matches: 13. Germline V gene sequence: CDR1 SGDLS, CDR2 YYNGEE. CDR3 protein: CATRKGGVRTEAFF. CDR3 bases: TGTGCCACCCGGAAAGGGGGCGTAAGAACTGAAGCTTTCTTT.

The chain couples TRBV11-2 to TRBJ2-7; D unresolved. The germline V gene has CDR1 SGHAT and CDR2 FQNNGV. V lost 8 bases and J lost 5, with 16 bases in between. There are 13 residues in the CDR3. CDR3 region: CASRLGMRNEQYF. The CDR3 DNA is TGTGCCAGCCGACTTGGTATGAGGAACGAGCAGTACTTC. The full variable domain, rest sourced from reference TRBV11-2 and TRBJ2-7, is EAGVAQSPRYKIIEKRQSVAFWCNPISGHATLYWYQQILGQGPKLLIQFQNNGVVDDSQLPKDRFSAERLKGVDSTLKIQPAKLEDSAVYLCASRLGMRNEQYFGPGTRLTVT.

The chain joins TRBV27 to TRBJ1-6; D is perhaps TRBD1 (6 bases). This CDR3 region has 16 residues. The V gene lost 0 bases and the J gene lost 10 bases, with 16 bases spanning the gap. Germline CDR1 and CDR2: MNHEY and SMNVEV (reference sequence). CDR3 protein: CASSLSVQGGGSPLHF. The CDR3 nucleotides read TGTGCCAGCAGTTTATCGGTACAGGGTGGTGGGTCACCCCTCCACTTT.

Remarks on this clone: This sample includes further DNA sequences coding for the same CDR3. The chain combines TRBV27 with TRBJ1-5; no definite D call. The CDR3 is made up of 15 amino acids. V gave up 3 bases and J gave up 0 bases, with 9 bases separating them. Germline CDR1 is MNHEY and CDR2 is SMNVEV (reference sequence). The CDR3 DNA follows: TGTGCCAGCAGTTTGAACCGGGGTAGCAATCAGCCCCAGCATTTT. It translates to CASSLNRGSNQPQHF.

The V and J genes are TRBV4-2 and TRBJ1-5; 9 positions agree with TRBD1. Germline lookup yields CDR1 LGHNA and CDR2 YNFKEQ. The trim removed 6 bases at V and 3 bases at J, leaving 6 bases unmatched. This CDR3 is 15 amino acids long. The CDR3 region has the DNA TGTGCCAGCAGGGGGACAGGGAATGTCAATCAGCCCCAGCATTTT. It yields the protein CASRGTGNVNQPQHF.

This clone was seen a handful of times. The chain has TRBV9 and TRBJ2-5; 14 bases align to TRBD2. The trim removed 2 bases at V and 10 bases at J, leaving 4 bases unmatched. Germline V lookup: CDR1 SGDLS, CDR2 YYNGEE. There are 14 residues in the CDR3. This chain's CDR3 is CASSVLTSGGVQYF. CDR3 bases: TGTGCCAGCAGCGTCCTGACTAGCGGGGGGGTCCAGTACTTC.

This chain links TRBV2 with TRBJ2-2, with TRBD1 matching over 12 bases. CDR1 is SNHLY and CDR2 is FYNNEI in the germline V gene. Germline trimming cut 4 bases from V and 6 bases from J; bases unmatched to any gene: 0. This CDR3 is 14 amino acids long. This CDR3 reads CASSGDRGPGELFF. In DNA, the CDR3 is TGTGCCAGCAGTGGGGACAGGGGGCCCGGGGAGCTGTTTTTT.

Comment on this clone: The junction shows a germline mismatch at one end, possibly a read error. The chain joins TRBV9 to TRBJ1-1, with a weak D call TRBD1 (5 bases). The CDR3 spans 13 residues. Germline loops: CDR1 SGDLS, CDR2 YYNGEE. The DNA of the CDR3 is TGTGCCGGCAGCGTAGAAGCAGGGACTGAAGCTTTCTTT. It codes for CAGSVEAGTEAFF.

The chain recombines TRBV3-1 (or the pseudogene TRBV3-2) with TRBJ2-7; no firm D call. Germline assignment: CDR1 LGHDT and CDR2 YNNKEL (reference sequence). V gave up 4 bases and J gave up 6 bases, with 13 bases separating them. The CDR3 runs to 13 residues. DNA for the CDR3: TGTGCCAGCAGCCCGACTTCCCTAGGCGAGCAGTACTTC. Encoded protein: CASSPTSLGEQYF.

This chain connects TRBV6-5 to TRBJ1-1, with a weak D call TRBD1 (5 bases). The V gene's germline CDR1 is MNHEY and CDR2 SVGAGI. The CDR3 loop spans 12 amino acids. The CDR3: CAWGGWNTEAFF. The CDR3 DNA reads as TGTGCATGGGGGGGGTGGAACACTGAAGCTTTCTTT.

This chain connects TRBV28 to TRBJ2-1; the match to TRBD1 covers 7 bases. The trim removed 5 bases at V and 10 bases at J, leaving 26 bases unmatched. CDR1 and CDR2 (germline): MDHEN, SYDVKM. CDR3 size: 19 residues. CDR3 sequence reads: CASSRQGNSWAVGPREQFF. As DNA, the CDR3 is TGTGCCAGCAGTAGACAGGGAAATAGTTGGGCCGTGGGGCCGAGGGAGCAGTTCTTC.

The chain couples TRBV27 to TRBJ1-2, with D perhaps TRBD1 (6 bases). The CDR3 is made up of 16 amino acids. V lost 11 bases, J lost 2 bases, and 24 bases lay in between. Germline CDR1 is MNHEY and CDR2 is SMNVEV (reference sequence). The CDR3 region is CAARPSGTPSNYGYTF. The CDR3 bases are TGTGCCGCTAGACCCTCCGGGACACCCTCAAACTATGGCTACACCTTC.

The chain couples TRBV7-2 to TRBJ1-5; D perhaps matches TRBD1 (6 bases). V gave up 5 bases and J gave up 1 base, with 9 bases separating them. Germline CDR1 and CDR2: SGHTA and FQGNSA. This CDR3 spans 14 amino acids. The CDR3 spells CASSLGTSNQPQHF. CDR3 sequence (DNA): TGTGCCAGCAGCCTGGGGACAAGCAATCAGCCCCAGCATTTT. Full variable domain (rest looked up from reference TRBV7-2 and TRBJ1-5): GAGVSQSPSNKVTEKGKDVELRCDPISGHTALYWYRQSLGQGLEFLIYFQGNSAPDKSGLPSDRFSAERTGGSVSTLTIQRTQQEDSAVYLCASSLGTSNQPQHFGDGTRLSIL.

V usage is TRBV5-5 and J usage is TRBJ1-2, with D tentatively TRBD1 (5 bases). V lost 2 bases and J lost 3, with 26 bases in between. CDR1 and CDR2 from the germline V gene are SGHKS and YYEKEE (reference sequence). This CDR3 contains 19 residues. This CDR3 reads CASSLELGGSVQIDYGYTF. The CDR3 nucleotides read TGTGCCAGCAGCTTAGAATTGGGGGGTTCGGTACAGATAGACTATGGCTACACCTTC.

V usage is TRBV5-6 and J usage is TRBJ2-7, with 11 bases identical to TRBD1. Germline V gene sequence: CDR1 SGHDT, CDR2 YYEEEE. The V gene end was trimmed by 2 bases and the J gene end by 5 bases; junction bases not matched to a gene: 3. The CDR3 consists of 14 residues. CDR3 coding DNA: TGTGCCAGCAGCTTCGGGACAGGGGGTCACGAGCAGTACTTC. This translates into CASSFGTGGHEQYF.

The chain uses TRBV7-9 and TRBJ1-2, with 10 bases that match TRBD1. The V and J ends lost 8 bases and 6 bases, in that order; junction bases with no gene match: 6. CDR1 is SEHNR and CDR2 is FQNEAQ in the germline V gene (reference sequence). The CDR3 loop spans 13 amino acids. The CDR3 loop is CASRLTGGDGYTF. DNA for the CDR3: TGTGCCAGCCGCCTGACAGGGGGCGATGGCTACACCTTC.

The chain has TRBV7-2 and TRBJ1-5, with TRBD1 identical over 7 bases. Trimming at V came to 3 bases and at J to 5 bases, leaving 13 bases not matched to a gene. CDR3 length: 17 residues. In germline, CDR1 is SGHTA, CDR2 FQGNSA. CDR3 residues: CASSFTIPRQGYQPQHF. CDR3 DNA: TGTGCCAGCAGCTTCACCATCCCTAGACAGGGTTATCAGCCCCAGCATTTT. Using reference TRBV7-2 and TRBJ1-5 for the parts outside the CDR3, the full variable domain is GAGVSQSPSNKVTEKGKDVELRCDPISGHTALYWYRQSLGQGLEFLIYFQGNSAPDKSGLPSDRFSAERTGGSVSTLTIQRTQQEDSAVYLCASSFTIPRQGYQPQHFGDGTRLSIL.

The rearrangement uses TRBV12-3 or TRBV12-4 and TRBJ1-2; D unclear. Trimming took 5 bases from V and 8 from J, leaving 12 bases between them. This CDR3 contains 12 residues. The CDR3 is CASSTRPGGYTF. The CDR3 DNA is TGTGCCAGCAGTACAAGGCCCGGGGGCTACACCTTC.

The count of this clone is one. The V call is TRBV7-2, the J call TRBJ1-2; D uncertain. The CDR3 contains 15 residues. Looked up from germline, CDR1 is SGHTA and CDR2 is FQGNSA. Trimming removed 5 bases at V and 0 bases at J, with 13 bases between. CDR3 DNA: TGTGCCAGCAGCCCTAGTTCAGTCACTAACTATGGCTACACCTTC. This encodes CASSPSSVTNYGYTF. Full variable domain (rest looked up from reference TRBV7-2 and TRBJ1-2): GAGVSQSPSNKVTEKGKDVELRCDPISGHTALYWYRQSLGQGLEFLIYFQGNSAPDKSGLPSDRFSAERTGGSVSTLTIQRTQQEDSAVYLCASSPSSVTNYGYTFGSGTRLTVV.

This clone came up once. The CDR3 here is CASSLYRGDSYNEQFF. CDR3 nucleotides: TGTGCCAGCAGCTTGTACAGGGGGGACTCCTACAATGAGCAGTTCTTC. The chain uses TRBV5-8 and TRBJ2-1, with TRBD1 identical over 8 bases. The germline gives CDR1 SGHTS, CDR2 YDEGEE. The length of the CDR3 is 16 residues. With 1 base clipped from V and 0 bases from J, the junction kept 3 bases outside the gene matches. The variable domain in full, completed from reference TRBV5-8 and TRBJ2-1, reads EAGVTQSPTHLIKTRGQQATLRCSPISGHTSVYWYQQALGLGLQFLLWYDEGEERNRGNFPPRFSGRQFPNYSSELNVNALELEDSALYLCASSLYRGDSYNEQFFGPGTRLTVL.

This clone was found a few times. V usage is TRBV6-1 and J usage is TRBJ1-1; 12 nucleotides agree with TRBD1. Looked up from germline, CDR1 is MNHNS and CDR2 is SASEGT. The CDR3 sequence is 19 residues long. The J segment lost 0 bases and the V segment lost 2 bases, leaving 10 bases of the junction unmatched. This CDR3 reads CASSENRGQGAFVNTEAFF. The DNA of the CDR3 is TGTGCCAGCAGTGAAAACCGGGGACAGGGGGCATTCGTGAACACTGAAGCTTTCTTT.

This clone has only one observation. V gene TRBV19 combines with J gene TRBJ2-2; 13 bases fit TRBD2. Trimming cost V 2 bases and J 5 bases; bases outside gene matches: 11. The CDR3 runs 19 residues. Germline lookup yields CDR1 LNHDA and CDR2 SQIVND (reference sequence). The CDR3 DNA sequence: TGTGCCAGTAGTATATTTAGGACTAGCGGGGGAAAGGGTACCGGGGAGCTGTTTTTT. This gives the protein CASSIFRTSGGKGTGELFF.

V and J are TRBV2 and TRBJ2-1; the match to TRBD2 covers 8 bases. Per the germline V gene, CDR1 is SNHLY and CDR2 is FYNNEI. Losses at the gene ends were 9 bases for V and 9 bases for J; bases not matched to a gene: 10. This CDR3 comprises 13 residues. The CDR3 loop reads CASSREGRGEQFF. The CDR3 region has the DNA TGTGCCAGTTCACGGGAGGGCCGGGGTGAGCAGTTCTTC. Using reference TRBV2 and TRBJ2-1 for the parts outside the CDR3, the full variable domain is EPEVTQTPSHQVTQMGQEVILRCVPISNHLYFYWYRQILGQKVEFLVSFYNNEISEKSEIFDDQFSVERPDGSNFTLKIRSTKLEDSAMYFCASSREGRGEQFFGPGTRLTVL.

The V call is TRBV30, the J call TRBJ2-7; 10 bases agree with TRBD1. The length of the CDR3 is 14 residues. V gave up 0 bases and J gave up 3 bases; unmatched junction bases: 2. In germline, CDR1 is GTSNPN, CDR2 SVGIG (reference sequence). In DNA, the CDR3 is TGTGCCTGGAGTGTCGGACAGGGGGGCTACGAGCAGTACTTC. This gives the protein CAWSVGQGGYEQYF.